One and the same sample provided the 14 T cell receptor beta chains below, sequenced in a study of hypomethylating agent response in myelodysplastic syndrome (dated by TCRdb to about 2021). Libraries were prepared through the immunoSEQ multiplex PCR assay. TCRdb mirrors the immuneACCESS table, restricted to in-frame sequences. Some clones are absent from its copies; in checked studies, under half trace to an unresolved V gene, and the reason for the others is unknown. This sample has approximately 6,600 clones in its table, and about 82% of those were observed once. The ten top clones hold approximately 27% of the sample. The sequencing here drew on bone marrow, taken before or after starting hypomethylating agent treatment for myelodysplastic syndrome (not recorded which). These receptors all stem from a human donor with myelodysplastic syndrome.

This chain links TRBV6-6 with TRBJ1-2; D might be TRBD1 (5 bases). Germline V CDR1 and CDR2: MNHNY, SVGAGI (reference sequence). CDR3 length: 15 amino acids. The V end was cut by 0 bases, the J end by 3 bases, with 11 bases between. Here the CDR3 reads CASSYSRVAHYGYTF. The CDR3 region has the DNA TGTGCCAGCAGTTACTCCAGGGTTGCGCACTATGGCTACACCTTC.

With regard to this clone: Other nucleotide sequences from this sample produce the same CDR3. The CDR3 DNA follows: TGTGCCAGCAGTTTCAAGGGTCAGGGCGGCTACGAGCAGTACTTC. It translates to CASSFKGQGGYEQYF. The chain combines TRBV27 with TRBJ2-7; a weak D match, TRBD1 (5 bases). The CDR3 is 15 amino acids. V was clipped by 3 bases and J by 3 bases, with 15 bases between them. Germline V gene lookup returns CDR1 MNHEY and CDR2 SMNVEV (reference sequence).

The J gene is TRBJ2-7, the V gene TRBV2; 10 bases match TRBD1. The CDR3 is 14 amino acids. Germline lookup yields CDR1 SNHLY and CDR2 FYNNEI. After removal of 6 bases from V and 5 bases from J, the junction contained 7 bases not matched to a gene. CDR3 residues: CASSQLTGGHEQYF. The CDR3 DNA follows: TGTGCCAGCAGCCAATTGACAGGGGGCCACGAGCAGTACTTC.

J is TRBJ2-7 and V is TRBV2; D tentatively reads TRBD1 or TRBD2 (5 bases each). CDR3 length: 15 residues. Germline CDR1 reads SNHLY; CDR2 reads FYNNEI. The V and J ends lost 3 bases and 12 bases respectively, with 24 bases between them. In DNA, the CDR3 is TGTGCCAGCAGTGAGCGGTTAGGGTCCGGGACGAAGTGGTACTTC. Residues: CASSERLGSGTKWYF. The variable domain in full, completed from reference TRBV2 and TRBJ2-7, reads EPEVTQTPSHQVTQMGQEVILRCVPISNHLYFYWYRQILGQKVEFLVSFYNNEISEKSEIFDDQFSVERPDGSNFTLKIRSTKLEDSAMYFCASSERLGSGTKWYFGPGTRLTVT.

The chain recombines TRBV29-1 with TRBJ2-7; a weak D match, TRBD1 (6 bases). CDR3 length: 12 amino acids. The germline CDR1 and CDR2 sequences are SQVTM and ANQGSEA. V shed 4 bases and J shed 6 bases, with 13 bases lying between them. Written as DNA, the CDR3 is TGCAGCGTTGGGGGGCCAGGCAGCGAGCAGTACTTC. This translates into CSVGGPGSEQYF.

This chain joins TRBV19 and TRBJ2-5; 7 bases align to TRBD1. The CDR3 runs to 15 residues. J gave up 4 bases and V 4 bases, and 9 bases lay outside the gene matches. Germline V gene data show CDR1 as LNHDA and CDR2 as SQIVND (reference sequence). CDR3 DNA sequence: TGTGCCAGTAGTACGCCGCAGGGGGTGGGAGAGACCCAGTACTTC. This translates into CASSTPQGVGETQYF.

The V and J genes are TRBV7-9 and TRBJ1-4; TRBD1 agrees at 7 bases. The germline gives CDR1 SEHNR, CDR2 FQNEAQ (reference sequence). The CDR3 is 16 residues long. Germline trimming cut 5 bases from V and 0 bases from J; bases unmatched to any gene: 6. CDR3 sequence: CASSLGQDATNEKLFF. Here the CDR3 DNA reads TGTGCCAGCAGCCTAGGACAGGATGCAACTAATGAAAAACTGTTTTTT.

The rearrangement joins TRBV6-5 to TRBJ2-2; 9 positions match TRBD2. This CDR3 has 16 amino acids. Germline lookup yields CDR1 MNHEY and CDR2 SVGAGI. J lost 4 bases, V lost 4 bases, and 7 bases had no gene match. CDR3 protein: CASSSQAGGITGELFF. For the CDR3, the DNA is TGTGCCAGCAGTTCGCAAGCGGGGGGAATCACCGGGGAGCTGTTTTTT.

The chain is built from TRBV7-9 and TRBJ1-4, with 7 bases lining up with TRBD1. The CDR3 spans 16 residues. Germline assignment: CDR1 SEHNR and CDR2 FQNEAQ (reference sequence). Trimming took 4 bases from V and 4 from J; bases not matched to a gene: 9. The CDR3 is CASSSPGGGYNEKLFF. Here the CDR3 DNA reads TGTGCCAGCAGCTCCCCAGGGGGTGGTTATAATGAAAAACTGTTTTTT.

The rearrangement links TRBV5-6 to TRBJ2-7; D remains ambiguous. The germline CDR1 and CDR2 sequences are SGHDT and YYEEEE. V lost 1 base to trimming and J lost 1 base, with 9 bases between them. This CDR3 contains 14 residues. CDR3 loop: CASSLMGISYEQYF. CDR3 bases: TGTGCCAGCAGCTTGATGGGGATTTCCTACGAGCAGTACTTC.

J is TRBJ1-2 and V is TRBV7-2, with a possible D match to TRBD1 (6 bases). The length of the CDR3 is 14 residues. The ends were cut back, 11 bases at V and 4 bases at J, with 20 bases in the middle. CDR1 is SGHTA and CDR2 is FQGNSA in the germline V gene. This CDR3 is CASTQGGSIYGYTF. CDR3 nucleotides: TGTGCCTCAACTCAAGGGGGTTCTATCTATGGCTACACCTTC.

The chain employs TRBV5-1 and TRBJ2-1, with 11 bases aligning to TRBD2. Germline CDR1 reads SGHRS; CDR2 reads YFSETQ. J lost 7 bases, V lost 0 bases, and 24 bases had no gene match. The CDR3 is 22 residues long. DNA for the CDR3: TGCGCCAGCAGCTTGGAGCCCACTAGCGGGAGTTGGTCCCCGTCTACGGGGAATGAGCAGTTCTTC. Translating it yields CASSLEPTSGSWSPSTGNEQFF. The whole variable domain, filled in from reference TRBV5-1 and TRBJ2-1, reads KAGVTQTPRYLIKTRGQQVTLSCSPISGHRSVSWYQQTPGQGLQFLFEYFSETQRNKGNFPGRFSGRQFSNSRSEMNVSTLELGDSALYLCASSLEPTSGSWSPSTGNEQFFGPGTRLTVL.

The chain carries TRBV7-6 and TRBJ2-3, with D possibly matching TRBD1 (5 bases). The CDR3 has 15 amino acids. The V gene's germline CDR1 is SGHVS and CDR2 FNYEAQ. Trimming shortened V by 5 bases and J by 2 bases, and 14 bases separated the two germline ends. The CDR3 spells CASSGWEGDTDTQYF. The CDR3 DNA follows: TGTGCCAGCAGCGGTTGGGAAGGGGACACAGATACGCAGTATTTT. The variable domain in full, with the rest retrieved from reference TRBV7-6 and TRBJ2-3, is GAGVSQSPRYKVTKRGQDVALRCDPISGHVSLYWYRQALGQGPEFLTYFNYEAQQDKSGLPNDRFSAERPEGSISTLTIQRTEQRDSAMYRCASSGWEGDTDTQYFGPGTRLTVL.

Here the CDR3 reads CASRAIKLGLSAGELFF. For the CDR3, the DNA is TGTGCCAGTAGGGCCATAAAATTAGGGTTATCAGCCGGGGAGCTGTTTTTT. The chain recombines TRBV19 with TRBJ2-2; no definite D call. The CDR3 spans 17 residues. Germline V lookup: CDR1 LNHDA, CDR2 SQIVND (reference sequence). Trimming left V 6 bases short and J 6 bases short, with 23 bases between.